This TCR beta chain was identified in a study of cytomegalovirus exposure and HLA in healthy donors. The CDR3 covers 14 residues. Looked up from germline, CDR1 is LNHDA and CDR2 is SQIVND (reference sequence). Trimming took off 5 bases at V and 1 base at J, with 11 bases between the two ends. PCR used 60 Vbeta primers and 13 Jbeta primers. Repertoires were generated with immunoSEQ multiplex PCR, while TCRdb's copy carries only in-frame clones and drops some. Of 150,000 or so clones listed, around three quarters are singletons. The chain has TRBV19 and TRBJ1-1; D is perhaps TRBD1 (6 bases). The origin of this receptor is a woman in her 40s in good health and CMV-seronegative. Source material: PBMCs. The CDR3 here is CASSLGAPNTEAFF. CDR3 in DNA: TGTGCCAGTAGTCTGGGGGCTCCGAACACTGAAGCTTTCTTT. Combining the CDR3 with reference TRBV19 and TRBJ1-1 gives the whole variable domain DGGITQSPKYLFRKEGQNVTLSCEQNLNHDAMYWYRQDPGQGLRLIYYSQIVNDFQKGDIAEGYSVSREKKESFPLTVTSAQKNPTAFYLCASSLGAPNTEAFFGQGTRLTVV.